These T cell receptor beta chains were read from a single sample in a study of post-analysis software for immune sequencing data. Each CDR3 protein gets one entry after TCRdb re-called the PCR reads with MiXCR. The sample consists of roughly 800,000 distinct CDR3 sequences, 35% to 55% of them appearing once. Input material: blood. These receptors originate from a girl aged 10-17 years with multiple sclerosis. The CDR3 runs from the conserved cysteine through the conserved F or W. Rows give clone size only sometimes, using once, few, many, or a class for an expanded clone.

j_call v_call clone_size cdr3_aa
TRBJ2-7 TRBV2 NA CASRTRGAQYF
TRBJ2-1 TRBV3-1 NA CASSQDLAQGPYNEQFF
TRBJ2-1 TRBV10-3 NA CAIGGTGANEQFF
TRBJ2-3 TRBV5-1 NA CASSPDLFPFIVDTQYF
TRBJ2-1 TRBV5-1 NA CASSLRDPDTTSYNEQFF
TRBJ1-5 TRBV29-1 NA CSAQAAGGDQPQHF
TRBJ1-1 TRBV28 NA CASSFHAPEGAFF
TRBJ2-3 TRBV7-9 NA CASSFKTSGRAPDTQYF
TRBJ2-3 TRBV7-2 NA CASSLASQGGADTQYF
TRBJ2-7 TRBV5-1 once CASSLGTQSSYEQYF
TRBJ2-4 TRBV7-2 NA CASSLVLSGLAKNIQYF
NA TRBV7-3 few CASSQICEQYF
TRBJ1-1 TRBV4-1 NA CASSYPLGRQGAEAFF
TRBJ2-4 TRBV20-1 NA CSASVAGNIQYF
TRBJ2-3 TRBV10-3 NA CAISDRADTQYF
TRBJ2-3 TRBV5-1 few CASTGRSSGREDTQYF
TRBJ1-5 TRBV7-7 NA CASREHPQGRCHPPQHF
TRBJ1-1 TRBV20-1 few CSASRRGGRKNTEAFF
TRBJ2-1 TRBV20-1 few CSARGTGVGYNEQFF
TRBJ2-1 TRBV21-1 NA CASSKGTGDFYEQFF
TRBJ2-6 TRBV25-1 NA CASSPTTVSSGANVLTF
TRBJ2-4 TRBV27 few CASSLGQFAKNIQYF
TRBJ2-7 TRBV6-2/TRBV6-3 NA CASSYEGTGGYEQYF
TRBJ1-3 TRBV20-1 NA CSASNRGPNTIYF
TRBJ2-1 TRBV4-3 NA CASSQGTTTVNEQFF
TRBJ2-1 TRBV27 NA CASSYPGQGYNEQFF
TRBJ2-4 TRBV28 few CASNESGGQAKNIQYF
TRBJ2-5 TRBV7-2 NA CASSLYSRGRRGSETQYF
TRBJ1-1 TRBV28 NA CASSLQEYRRYAFF
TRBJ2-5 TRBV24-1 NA CATSDLQLAGETQYF
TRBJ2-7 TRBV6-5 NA CASSRHQDYEQYF
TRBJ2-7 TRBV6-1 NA CASSEKGTGLFPHREYF
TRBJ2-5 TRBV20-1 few CSARGGELPARLAQYF
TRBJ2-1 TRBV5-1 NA CASSLGTRVINNEQFF
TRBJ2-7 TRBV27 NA CASDYGSFLNEQYF